Listed here are 26 T cell receptor beta chains from one sample, sequenced in a study of cytomegalovirus exposure and HLA in healthy donors. PCR amplification relied on 60 Vbeta primers (plus 13 Jbeta primers). Data came from immunoSEQ multiplex PCR; TCRdb stores just in-frame clones and leaves some out. The table lists around 170,000 clones, around 85% of them singletons. Sequencing was carried out using PBMCs. The receptors shown here come from a man in his fifties in good health and CMV-seronegative.

This chain uses TRBV19 with TRBJ2-7; D is undetermined. V was pared by 5 bases and J by 6 bases, with 17 bases between. Germline lookup yields CDR1 LNHDA and CDR2 SQIVND (reference sequence). The CDR3 is 14 amino acids. CDR3 in DNA: TGTGCCAGTAGTTACAGTGGAATAAGTCTCGAGCAGTACTTC. Translation: CASSYSGISLEQYF.

This clone was observed a few times. The chain carries TRBV6-5 and TRBJ1-2; 8 bases align to TRBD1. Losses at the gene ends were 4 bases for V and 7 bases for J; bases not matched to a gene: 5. Germline assignment: CDR1 MNHEY and CDR2 SVGAGI. CDR3 length: 13 amino acids. The CDR3 here is CASSLVTGVGYTF. The CDR3 DNA follows: TGTGCCAGCAGTTTGGTGACAGGGGTTGGCTACACCTTC.

The chain uses TRBV6-6 and TRBJ2-2, with a weak D call TRBD2 (5 bases). The CDR3 has 14 amino acids. V was cut by 7 bases and J by 3 bases, with 12 bases left in between. From germline, CDR1 is MNHNY and CDR2 SVGAGI (reference sequence). Here the CDR3 reads CASKMDSDTGELFF. The CDR3 DNA sequence: TGTGCCAGCAAAATGGACTCAGACACCGGGGAGCTGTTTTTT.

CDR3 sequence reads: CASSENSLAKNIQYF. CDR3 DNA: TGTGCCAGCAGTGAAAACAGCTTAGCCAAAAACATTCAGTACTTC. The chain carries TRBV2 and TRBJ2-4; D ambiguous. The CDR3 totals 15 residues. The germline gives CDR1 SNHLY, CDR2 FYNNEI. Between the trimmed V and J ends, which lost 2 bases and 0 bases, there was a span of 8 bases.

This sequence joins TRBV20-1 and TRBJ1-1; TRBD1 is a possible D gene (6 bases). The germline V and J ends were trimmed by 4 bases and 6 bases, with 9 bases remaining between them. The CDR3 length is 11 residues. The germline CDR1 and CDR2 sequences are DFQATT and SNEGSKA (reference sequence). The CDR3 loop is CSATRQAEAFF. The CDR3 nucleotides read TGCAGTGCTACACGACAGGCTGAAGCTTTCTTT.

The chain uses TRBV6-5 and TRBJ1-5; D uncertain. The CDR3 runs to 12 residues. The V and J ends lost 11 bases and 4 bases respectively, with 12 bases between them. Germline V CDR1 and CDR2: MNHEY, SVGAGI. The chain's CDR3 is CAPTPPNQPQHF. The CDR3 DNA sequence: TGTGCCCCTACTCCCCCGAATCAGCCCCAGCATTTT.

The rearrangement joins TRBV4-1 to TRBJ2-3; 9 bases align to TRBD1. Trimming took 6 bases from V and 5 from J; bases not matched to a gene: 6. This CDR3 has 14 amino acids. Germline assignment: CDR1 MGHRA and CDR2 YSYEKL. The CDR3 DNA reads as TGCGCCAGCAGTCAAACAGGGGGCGTAGATACGCAGTATTTT. Its protein is CASSQTGGVDTQYF.

This chain uses TRBV7-3 with TRBJ2-1; 12 bases are shared with TRBD2. The length of the CDR3 is 18 residues. Germline CDR1 SGHTA, CDR2 FQGTGA. The trim removed 5 bases at V and 8 bases at J, leaving 16 bases unmatched. CDR3 nucleotide sequence: TGTGCCAGCAGCCAGGGGCTAGCGGGGGGGCCGGTAATGGATGAGCAGTTCTTC. It yields the protein CASSQGLAGGPVMDEQFF.

This chain joins TRBV4-3 and TRBJ1-2, with 7 bases aligning to TRBD1. The CDR3 runs 12 residues. The V segment lost 4 bases and the J segment 6 bases; nucleotides outside the gene matches: 2. Per the germline V gene, CDR1 is LGHNA and CDR2 is YSLEER. The CDR3 sequence: CASSLQGNGYTF. DNA for the CDR3: TGCGCCAGCAGCCTACAGGGGAATGGCTACACCTTC.

The V and J genes are TRBV19 and TRBJ2-7; 12 bases match TRBD2. This CDR3 has 15 residues. CDR1 is LNHDA and CDR2 is SQIVND in the germline V gene (reference sequence). After removal of 5 bases from V and 7 bases from J, the junction contained 9 bases not matched to a gene. The CDR3 protein is CASSLRLAGAREQYF. The CDR3 DNA reads TGTGCCAGTAGTCTCAGACTAGCGGGGGCCCGGGAGCAGTACTTC.

The V call is TRBV5-5, the J call TRBJ2-5; a weak D match, TRBD1 (6 bases). V was pared by 5 bases and J by 3 bases, with 14 bases between. Germline V gene data show CDR1 as SGHKS and CDR2 as YYEKEE (reference sequence). This CDR3 has 14 residues. CDR3 DNA: TGTGCCAGCAGTTTCTCCGGGACAAAAGAGACCCAGTACTTC. This encodes CASSFSGTKETQYF.

The chain joins TRBV5-6 to TRBJ2-4, with a tentative D call TRBD1 (5 bases). V was cut by 0 bases and J by 0 bases, with 7 bases left in between. The V gene's germline CDR1 is SGHDT and CDR2 YYEEEE. This CDR3 has 15 amino acids. The CDR3 sequence is CASSLGGVAKNIQYF. CDR3 bases: TGTGCCAGCAGCTTGGGGGGCGTAGCCAAAAACATTCAGTACTTC.

CDR3 loop: CASSLGAGAMNTEAFF. Written as DNA, the CDR3 is TGTGCCAGCAGCTTAGGTGCAGGGGCGATGAACACTGAAGCTTTCTTT. The chain recombines TRBV7-2 with TRBJ1-1, with D tentatively TRBD1 (6 bases). Germline V gene sequence: CDR1 SGHTA, CDR2 FQGNSA. CDR3 length equals 16 residues. Trimming removed 1 base from V and 0 bases from J, with 12 bases in between.

With regard to this clone: A junction boundary mismatches the germline segment, possibly from a read error. The V gene is TRBV4-1, the J gene TRBJ2-1; D is perhaps TRBD2 (5 bases). This CDR3 spans 16 amino acids. CDR1 is MGHRA and CDR2 is YSYEKL in the germline V gene. In DNA form, the CDR3 reads TGCGCCAGCAGCAAAGACGGGGTGAGCTCCTACAATGAGCAGTTCTTC. It encodes CASSKDGVSSYNEQFF.

There are a few counts of this clone. This chain links TRBV7-9 with TRBJ2-1, with D hard to call. Between the trimmed V and J ends, which lost 5 bases and 7 bases, there was a span of 6 bases. CDR1 is SEHNR and CDR2 is FQNEAQ in the germline V gene (reference sequence). The CDR3 spans 11 residues. CDR3 coding DNA: TGTGCCAGCAGCCACGGGAATGAGCAGTTCTTC. It yields the protein CASSHGNEQFF.

This rearrangement joins TRBV7-2 to TRBJ1-1; a possible D gene is TRBD1 (5 bases). V was clipped by 4 bases and J by 4 bases, with 10 bases between them. From germline, CDR1 is SGHTA and CDR2 FQGNSA. This CDR3 spans 13 amino acids. The CDR3 sequence: CASSSRESTEAFF. CDR3 bases: TGTGCCAGCAGCTCCAGGGAAAGCACTGAAGCTTTCTTT.

CDR3 in DNA: TGTGCCTGGAGTGTACAGAATAGGGACAACCGGGGGGAAGAGACCCAGTACTTC. The encoded protein is CAWSVQNRDNRGEETQYF. The rearrangement joins TRBV30 to TRBJ2-5; a possible D gene is TRBD2 (7 bases). The CDR3 length is 18 residues. Trimming removed 0 bases at V and 3 bases at J, with 23 bases between. Per the germline V gene, CDR1 is GTSNPN and CDR2 is SVGIG (reference sequence).

The chain couples TRBV29-1 to TRBJ2-7; 9 bases are a match to TRBD1. The V gene end was trimmed by 8 bases and the J gene end by 1 base; junction bases not matched to a gene: 6. This CDR3 region has 13 residues. Germline V CDR1 and CDR2: SQVTM, ANQGSEA. The DNA for the CDR3 is TGCAGCACCAGGACAGGGGCTTCCTACGAGCAGTACTTC. Its translation: CSTRTGASYEQYF.

This clone was found a few times. V is TRBV9 and J is TRBJ1-2; 10 bases match TRBD1. In germline, CDR1 is SGDLS, CDR2 YYNGEE. The CDR3 consists of 13 residues. The trim removed 4 bases at V and 5 bases at J, leaving 2 bases unmatched. In DNA, the CDR3 is TGTGCCAGCAGCTGGGACAGGGGATATGGCTACACCTTC. It translates to CASSWDRGYGYTF.

The V and J genes are TRBV4-3 and TRBJ1-2; D not certain. The CDR3 has 14 residues. Between the trimmed V and J ends, which lost 4 bases and 2 bases, there was a span of 11 bases. CDR1 is LGHNA and CDR2 is YSLEER in the germline V gene. In DNA form, the CDR3 reads TGCGCCAGCAGCCTCCTCGGGTCAAACTATGGCTACACCTTC. Its protein is CASSLLGSNYGYTF.

The chain recombines TRBV6-5 with TRBJ1-6; the D gene is possibly TRBD1 (5 bases). The V and J ends lost 4 bases and 5 bases respectively, with 9 bases between them. The CDR3 length is 14 residues. CDR1 and CDR2 from the germline V gene are MNHEY and SVGAGI. Written as DNA, the CDR3 is TGTGCCAGCAGTTGGCAGGGCGATAATTCACCCCTCCACTTT. Translating it yields CASSWQGDNSPLHF.

This clone was found a few times. The rearrangement joins TRBV10-2 to TRBJ2-7, with D uncertain. CDR3 length: 14 amino acids. Germline CDR1 and CDR2: WSHSY and SAAADI. V lost 1 base, J lost 0 bases, and 7 bases lay in between. The CDR3 loop is CASSELEDSYEQYF. The CDR3 nucleotides read TGCGCCAGCAGTGAGTTAGAGGACTCCTACGAGCAGTACTTC.

In its sample, this clone was seen a few times. This rearrangement joins TRBV7-9 to TRBJ1-2; 7 bases align to TRBD1. Germline V lookup: CDR1 SEHNR, CDR2 FQNEAQ (reference sequence). CDR3 length equals 13 residues. V trimming: 1 base; J trimming: 8 bases; junction bases outside the gene matches: 4. The CDR3: CASSLDRGQGYTF. The CDR3 DNA is TGTGCCAGCAGCTTAGACAGGGGACAAGGCTACACCTTC.

V usage is TRBV19 and J usage is TRBJ1-4, with D unclear. The length of the CDR3 is 14 residues. V was shortened by 7 bases and J by 4 bases, with 13 bases between the two germline ends. Germline values: CDR1 LNHDA, CDR2 SQIVND (reference sequence). As DNA, the CDR3 is TGTGCCAGTACCCTTAGAGGTTATAATGAAAAACTGTTTTTT. Amino acid sequence: CASTLRGYNEKLFF.

Worth noting for this clone: At one boundary the junction diverges from the germline segment, which might be a read error. The J gene is TRBJ2-7, the V gene TRBV7-9; 7 bases agree with TRBD1. The CDR3 runs 15 residues. The germline gives CDR1 SEHNR, CDR2 FQNEAQ (reference sequence). This CDR3 is CASSPPEGASNEQYF. The CDR3 nucleotides are TGTGCCAGCAGCCCTCCCGAGGGGGCCTCCAACGAGCAGTACTTC.

The chain joins TRBV7-2 to TRBJ2-7; 8 nucleotides align to TRBD2. Trimming cost V 1 base and J 3 bases; bases outside gene matches: 8. The CDR3 consists of 16 residues. The germline CDR1 and CDR2 sequences are SGHTA and FQGNSA. The CDR3, as DNA: TGTGCCAGCAGCTTAGGTGGCGGGGGGCCTGTCTACGAGCAGTACTTC. This sequence encodes CASSLGGGGPVYEQYF.